The 13 T cell receptor beta chains listed next were all sequenced from one sample in a study of shared clonotypes between healthy human individuals. Profiled with immunoSEQ multiplex PCR; TCRdb holds only in-frame clones, not every one. The sample lists about 1 million clones; about 70% were seen once. Sequenced: memory CD4+ T cells sorted from blood. This sample's subset: CD45RA-negative fraction. The receptor set was obtained from a man between 18 and 29 years old in good health.

The rearrangement joins TRBV25-1 to TRBJ2-7, with 13 bases lining up with TRBD2. The CDR3 loop spans 16 amino acids. Germline V gene lookup returns CDR1 MGHDK and CDR2 SYGVNS. Trimming at V came to 6 bases and at J to 5 bases, leaving 10 bases not matched to a gene. CDR3 sequence: CASSRTSGSGGDEQYF. The DNA for the CDR3 is TGTGCCAGCAGCCGGACTAGCGGGAGCGGTGGCGACGAGCAGTACTTC.

The J gene is TRBJ2-1, the V gene TRBV27; 16 positions match TRBD2. Germline CDR1 and CDR2: MNHEY and SMNVEV (reference sequence). The junction had 7 bases not matched to a gene; V was cut back by 6 bases and J by 5 bases. The length of the CDR3 is 17 residues. CDR3 loop: CASRPPGLAGGNNEQFF. Written as DNA, the CDR3 is TGTGCCAGCAGACCCCCGGGACTAGCGGGAGGGAACAATGAGCAGTTCTTC.

The rearrangement links TRBV6-5 to TRBJ1-6; TRBD1 aligns across 9 bases. This CDR3 is 16 amino acids long. Trimming cost V 4 bases and J 10 bases; bases outside gene matches: 11. Germline CDR1 and CDR2: MNHEY and SVGAGI. This CDR3 is CASSSEVQGARSPLHF. The CDR3 DNA reads as TGTGCCAGCAGTTCCGAGGTACAGGGGGCTCGATCACCCCTCCACTTT.

This clone came up a few times. The chain has TRBV25-1 and TRBJ2-5, with 7 positions matching TRBD1. J lost 2 bases, V lost 4 bases, and 4 bases had no gene match. Germline CDR1 MGHDK, CDR2 SYGVNS. The CDR3 is 14 amino acids. The CDR3 DNA follows: TGTGCCAGCAGTGCCCCGACAGGGCAAGAGACCCAGTACTTC. Translating it yields CASSAPTGQETQYF.

The chain joins TRBV18 to TRBJ2-5; D gene unclear. This CDR3 comprises 13 residues. Germline V gives CDR1 KGHSH, CDR2 LQKENI. V dropped 3 bases and J dropped 5 bases, with 10 bases sitting between them. The DNA of the CDR3 is TGTGCCAGCTCACCCCCAAACGTGGAGACCCAGTACTTC. Translated, it gives CASSPPNVETQYF. Full variable domain (remainder filled in from reference TRBV18 and TRBJ2-5): NAGVMQNPRHLVRRRGQEARLRCSPMKGHSHVYWYRQLPEEGLKFMVYLQKENIIDESGMPKERFSAEFPKEGPSILRIQQVVRGDSAAYFCASSPPNVETQYFGPGTRLLVL.

J is TRBJ2-1 and V is TRBV19; D ambiguous. V lost 7 bases and J lost 7, with 17 bases in between. This CDR3 contains 14 residues. Germline loops: CDR1 LNHDA, CDR2 SQIVND (reference sequence). CDR3 in amino acids: CASTRRTVPNEQFF. CDR3 DNA sequence: TGTGCCAGTACCCGACGGACGGTCCCTAATGAGCAGTTCTTC. Combining the CDR3 with reference TRBV19 and TRBJ2-1 gives the whole variable domain DGGITQSPKYLFRKEGQNVTLSCEQNLNHDAMYWYRQDPGQGLRLIYYSQIVNDFQKGDIAEGYSVSREKKESFPLTVTSAQKNPTAFYLCASTRRTVPNEQFFGPGTRLTVL.

In regard to this clone: Other DNA sequences within the sample encode an identical CDR3. The chain is built from TRBV27 and TRBJ2-7; D remains ambiguous. Germline V gene data show CDR1 as MNHEY and CDR2 as SMNVEV (reference sequence). The CDR3 sequence is 13 residues long. V gave up 7 bases and J gave up 3 bases, with 13 bases separating them. The CDR3 loop reads CASKSGGRYEQYF. The CDR3 DNA is TGTGCCAGCAAGAGTGGCGGCCGCTACGAGCAGTACTTC.

The chain is built from TRBV5-1 and TRBJ1-3; D is undetermined. This CDR3 contains 14 residues. CDR1 and CDR2 (germline): SGHRS, YFSETQ. Trimming pared 1 base from V and 3 bases from J, leaving 8 bases between. The CDR3 spells CASSLSHNGNTIYF. CDR3 in DNA: TGCGCCAGCAGCTTGTCTCACAATGGAAACACCATATATTTT. Full variable domain (rest looked up from reference TRBV5-1 and TRBJ1-3): KAGVTQTPRYLIKTRGQQVTLSCSPISGHRSVSWYQQTPGQGLQFLFEYFSETQRNKGNFPGRFSGRQFSNSRSEMNVSTLELGDSALYLCASSLSHNGNTIYFGEGSWLTVV.

Remarks on this clone: This sample includes further DNA sequences coding for the same CDR3. The chain joins TRBV30 to TRBJ1-1; D is uncertain. CDR3 length: 12 amino acids. The V gene's germline CDR1 is GTSNPN and CDR2 SVGIG (reference sequence). Trimming cost V 0 bases and J 4 bases, with 6 bases left between them. This chain's CDR3 is CAWSVRGTEAFF. The DNA of the CDR3 is TGTGCCTGGAGTGTACGGGGCACTGAAGCTTTCTTT.

The chain uses TRBV14 and TRBJ2-6, with a possible D match to TRBD2 (6 bases). This CDR3 contains 15 residues. V was pared by 4 bases and J by 0 bases, with 7 bases between. Looked up from germline, CDR1 is SGHDN and CDR2 is FVKESK. The CDR3 coding sequence is TGTGCCAGCAGCCTGACTAGCTCTGGGGCCAACGTCCTGACTTTC. Protein sequence: CASSLTSSGANVLTF.

V gene TRBV23-1 combines with J gene TRBJ2-1; D gene unclear. TRBV23-1 is an ORF; its function is uncertain. The V end was cut by 2 bases, the J end by 4 bases, with 9 bases between. The CDR3 is 14 residues long. The CDR3 loop reads CASSQSGQYNEQFF. Written as DNA, the CDR3 is TGCGCCAGCAGTCAAAGTGGGCAGTACAATGAGCAGTTCTTC.

This chain connects TRBV28 to TRBJ1-1; 7 bases are shared with TRBD1. The CDR3 consists of 14 residues. V was pared by 6 bases and J by 0 bases, with 4 bases of the junction left unmatched. Looked up from germline, CDR1 is MDHEN and CDR2 is SYDVKM. Written as DNA, the CDR3 is TGTGCCAGCAGGGAACAGGGGATGAACACTGAAGCTTTCTTT. Amino acid sequence: CASREQGMNTEAFF.

As to this clone: Other DNA sequences of this sample code for an identical CDR3. The rearrangement links TRBV5-1 to TRBJ1-6, with TRBD1 matching 11 bases. V lost 0 bases to trimming and J lost 10 bases; unmatched junction nucleotides: 0. CDR3 length: 14 residues. Germline-derived CDR1 and CDR2 are SGHRS and YFSETQ. The CDR3 is CASSLGDRGSPLHF. In nucleotides, the CDR3 is TGCGCCAGCAGCTTGGGGGACAGGGGGTCACCCCTCCACTTT.